The present T cell receptor (beta chain) was sequenced within a study of control samples from healthy donors and cancer patients. The data were produced by immunoSEQ multiplex PCR, yet TCRdb's version contains in-frame clones alone and is incomplete. The sample yields about 98,000 clones, roughly nine tenths seen once. CDR1 is SGHNT and CDR2 is YENEEA in the germline V gene. This CDR3 has 16 residues. V was shortened by 5 bases and J by 3 bases, with 17 bases between the two germline ends. This clone has a handful of counts. Sample: blood. This TCR was recovered from a woman under 30 in good health. The chain joins TRBV11-3 to TRBJ2-1; perhaps TRBD2 as D (6 bases). CDR3 protein: CASSLSGTPIYNEQFF. The CDR3, as DNA: TGTGCCAGCAGCCTCTCCGGGACTCCTATCTACAATGAGCAGTTCTTC.